The next 26 T cell receptor beta chains were all read from a single sample in a study of T cells after yellow fever vaccination (dated by TCRdb to the late 2010s). The intended sense of this specimen's treatment or condition label: live attenuated yellow fever vaccine strain. The library relied on 5' RACE. Instrument used: Illumina NovaSeq 6000. In-frame beta chains were kept once TCRdb had trimmed the public reads at Q25 with fastp and called clones with MiXCR. Rows merge per CDR3 protein into single entries with the most common DNA and genes. Within this sample are hundreds of thousands of distinct CDR3 sequences, with approximately 8% of them counted one time only. The biggest ten clones account for approximately 3.5% of the sample. This specimen was CD4+ T cells sorted from PBMCs, taken 5 days after the yellow fever booster vaccination. These receptors came from a man younger than 35 who received the YFV17D yellow fever vaccine.

In this sample, this clonotype turned up many times. The gene calls are TRBV6-2 or TRBV6-3 and TRBJ2-7, with D unresolved. V lost 4 bases, J lost 5 bases, and 9 bases lay in between. The CDR3 has 12 residues. The V gene's germline CDR1 is MNHEY and CDR2 SVGEGT. The CDR3 DNA is TGTGCCAGCAGTTCTCGGACGGACGAGCAGTACTTC. Translation: CASSSRTDEQYF.

The V gene is TRBV12-3 or TRBV12-4, the J gene TRBJ2-3; TRBD2 agrees at 9 bases. V was pared by 6 bases and J by 2 bases, with 9 bases of the junction left unmatched. The CDR3 is 16 amino acids. The CDR3 nucleotides are TGTGCCAGCAGCCAACGACTAGCGGTATCCACAGATACGCAGTATTTT. Encoded protein: CASSQRLAVSTDTQYF.

This clonotype was observed at least ten times. The V gene is TRBV5-1, the J gene TRBJ2-5; TRBD2 might be the D (6 bases). Germline CDR1 and CDR2: SGHRS and YFSETQ. The CDR3 is 15 residues long. The germline V and J ends were trimmed by 4 bases and 5 bases, with 18 bases remaining between them. CDR3 loop: CASSRDPRGLETQYF. Here the CDR3 DNA reads TGCGCCAGCAGCCGGGACCCCCGGGGGTTGGAGACCCAGTACTTC.

V is TRBV9 and J is TRBJ2-4; 12 bases line up with TRBD2. The CDR3 sequence is 16 residues long. Germline V lookup: CDR1 SGDLS, CDR2 YYNGEE. V was clipped by 3 bases and J by 5 bases; unmatched bases: 6. CDR3 DNA sequence: TGTGCCAGCAGCGCCCTAGCGGGGGGGTCGGAAAACATTCAGTACTTC. Translation gives CASSALAGGSENIQYF. The whole variable domain, remainder taken from reference TRBV9 and TRBJ2-4, is DSGVTQTPKHLITATGQRVTLRCSPRSGDLSVYWYQQSLDQGLQFLIQYYNGEERAKGNILERFSAQQFPDLHSELNLSSLELGDSALYFCASSALAGGSENIQYFGAGTRLSVL.

This clonotype was observed at least ten times. The V gene is TRBV10-3, the J gene TRBJ2-2; TRBD2 might be the D (6 bases). The CDR3 has 19 residues. Germline values: CDR1 ENHRY, CDR2 SYGVKD. The V gene lost 4 bases and the J gene lost 2 bases, with 23 bases spanning the gap. The CDR3 protein is CAISGLGEASRINTGELFF. The CDR3, as DNA: TGTGCCATCAGTGGGCTTGGGGAGGCGAGCCGAATAAACACCGGGGAGCTGTTTTTT.

This clonotype showed up just a few times. The V and J genes are TRBV28 and TRBJ2-3, with D unresolved. The ends were cut back, 5 bases at V and 7 bases at J, with 10 bases in the middle. Per germline, CDR1 MDHEN and CDR2 SYDVKM. The CDR3 runs 12 residues. In nucleotides, the CDR3 is TGTGCCAGCAGTCAGACCGGATATACGCAGTATTTT. Translating gives CASSQTGYTQYF.

This clonotype has more than one count but fewer than ten. The chain has TRBV30 and TRBJ1-1; D remains unclear. The CDR3 contains 12 residues. The germline V gene has CDR1 GTSNPN and CDR2 SVGIG (reference sequence). The V end lost 4 bases, the J end lost 0 bases, and 6 bases lay between the germline ends. CDR3 loop: CAWNRVNTEAFF. The CDR3, as DNA: TGTGCCTGGAATCGGGTGAACACTGAAGCTTTCTTT. The full variable domain, rest sourced from reference TRBV30 and TRBJ1-1, is SQTIHQWPATLVQPVGSPLSLECTVEGTSNPNLYWYRQAAGRGLQLLFYSVGIGQISSEVPQNLSASRPQDRQFILSSKKLLLSDSGFYLCAWNRVNTEAFFGQGTRLTVV.

This chain uses TRBV30 with TRBJ2-7, with D unresolved. CDR3 length equals 13 residues. CDR1 and CDR2 (germline): GTSNPN, SVGIG (reference sequence). Trimming removed 3 bases at V and 6 bases at J, with 15 bases between. Written as DNA, the CDR3 is TGTGCCTGGAGAAACTCCCTGGTCGGCGAGCAGTACTTC. Translation gives CAWRNSLVGEQYF.

This clonotype has ten or more counts. V is TRBV28 and J is TRBJ1-2; tentatively, D is TRBD1 (6 bases). Germline values: CDR1 MDHEN, CDR2 SYDVKM. The CDR3 loop spans 15 amino acids. V shed 5 bases and J shed 1 base, with 14 bases lying between them. The CDR3 DNA is TGTGCCAGCAGTGGGAGAACAGGGAGTAACTATGGCTACACCTTC. It is translated as CASSGRTGSNYGYTF.

This clonotype was counted at least ten times. The gene calls are TRBV7-2 and TRBJ2-3; TRBD2 aligns across 10 bases. V trimming: 4 bases; J trimming: 2 bases; junction bases outside the gene matches: 12. CDR1 is SGHTA and CDR2 is FQGNSA in the germline V gene. This CDR3 has 18 residues. The CDR3: CASSSRIVLAGNTDTQYF. For the CDR3, the DNA is TGTGCCAGCAGCTCCCGGATTGTACTAGCGGGGAACACAGATACGCAGTATTTT.

The rearrangement joins TRBV6-6 to TRBJ2-1, with TRBD2 as a possible D gene (5 bases). The CDR3 is made up of 10 amino acids. CDR1 and CDR2 from the germline V gene are MNHNY and SVGAGI (reference sequence). Trimming shortened V by 10 bases and J by 6 bases, and 7 bases separated the two germline ends. The CDR3 region has the DNA TGTGCCAATGAGGGCAATGAGCAGTTCTTC. Translation: CANEGNEQFF.

In its sample, this clonotype was seen many times. The J gene is TRBJ1-2, the V gene TRBV4-3, with 7 bases matching TRBD1. The J segment lost 5 bases and the V segment lost 0 bases, leaving 15 bases of the junction unmatched. This CDR3 contains 18 residues. The germline CDR1 and CDR2 sequences are LGHNA and YSLEER. CDR3 DNA sequence: TGCGCCAGCAGCCAAGATCCACCCGGGACAGTAAGCGATTATGGCTACACCTTC. It yields the protein CASSQDPPGTVSDYGYTF.

The V gene is TRBV7-9, the J gene TRBJ1-1, with no clear D. The length of the CDR3 is 15 residues. Germline CDR1 reads SEHNR; CDR2 reads FQNEAQ (reference sequence). The V end was cut by 5 bases, the J end by 4 bases, with 17 bases between. The CDR3 is CASSPSGGGPTEAFF. CDR3 coding DNA: TGTGCCAGCAGCCCATCAGGTGGTGGCCCCACTGAAGCTTTCTTT.

This clonotype occurred many times. This sequence joins TRBV5-5 and TRBJ1-1; 7 positions agree with TRBD1. The CDR3 contains 13 residues. From germline, CDR1 is SGHKS and CDR2 YYEKEE (reference sequence). After removal of 3 bases from V and 6 bases from J, the junction contained 5 bases not matched to a gene. CDR3 in amino acids: CASSYRQGSEAFF. The CDR3 DNA sequence: TGTGCCAGCAGCTATCGACAGGGTTCTGAAGCTTTCTTT. Full variable domain (remainder filled in from reference TRBV5-5 and TRBJ1-1): DAGVTQSPTHLIKTRGQQVTLRCSPISGHKSVSWYQQVLGQGPQFIFQYYEKEERGRGNFPDRFSARQFPNYSSELNVNALLLGDSALYLCASSYRQGSEAFFGQGTRLTVV.

The rearrangement uses TRBV4-3 and TRBJ1-4; 7 bases agree with TRBD1. V shed 2 bases, J shed 7 bases, and the junction held 1 base outside the gene matches. CDR1 is LGHNA and CDR2 is YSLEER in the germline V gene. The CDR3 has 13 amino acids. The CDR3, as DNA: TGCGCCAGCAGCCAACAGGGGGGTGAAAAACTGTTTTTT. It specifies CASSQQGGEKLFF.

This clonotype was observed a handful of times. The V gene is TRBV18, the J gene TRBJ1-1; D might be TRBD1 (5 bases). V was clipped by 3 bases and J by 0 bases, with 23 bases between them. The CDR3 sequence is 19 residues long. Germline lookup yields CDR1 KGHSH and CDR2 LQKENI. The CDR3 nucleotides are TGTGCCAGCTCACCGTTCACTAGGGGTAGTATTGGAATGAACACTGAAGCTTTCTTT. Translating gives CASSPFTRGSIGMNTEAFF.

This clonotype was recorded a few times. The V call is TRBV20-1, the J call TRBJ1-5, with D maybe TRBD1 (6 bases). The CDR3 is 14 residues long. The V and J ends lost 3 bases and 5 bases respectively, with 14 bases between them. Germline-derived CDR1 and CDR2 are DFQATT and SNEGSKA (reference sequence). CDR3 DNA: TGCAGTGCTAGGCCCCCCTCAGGGGATCAGCCCCAGCATTTT. It yields the protein CSARPPSGDQPQHF.

This clonotype was counted between two and nine times. The chain uses TRBV6-2 or TRBV6-3 and TRBJ2-1; tentatively, D is TRBD2 (6 bases). There are 11 residues in the CDR3. From germline, CDR1 is MNHEY and CDR2 SVGEGT. V lost 6 bases to trimming and J lost 12 bases, with 12 bases between them. The CDR3 bases are TGTGCCAGCAGCCATGGCGGGGCGCAGTTCTTC. It encodes CASSHGGAQFF.

The sample holds a few counts of this clonotype. The chain has TRBV12-3 or TRBV12-4 and TRBJ1-1; 9 nucleotides align to TRBD1. Trimming took 6 bases from V and 3 from J; bases not matched to a gene: 5. The CDR3 loop spans 14 amino acids. This CDR3 reads CASSQGQGHTEAFF. CDR3 in DNA: TGTGCCAGCAGCCAGGGACAGGGACACACTGAAGCTTTCTTT.

Only a few counts were recorded for this clonotype. The chain links TRBV5-1 to TRBJ2-2; TRBD1 agrees at 10 bases. V was clipped by 5 bases and J by 5 bases; unmatched bases: 9. Germline V gene lookup returns CDR1 SGHRS and CDR2 YFSETQ. This CDR3 comprises 16 residues. CDR3 sequence reads: CASRPPGDRGTGELFF. DNA for the CDR3: TGCGCCAGCAGGCCCCCAGGGGACAGGGGAACCGGGGAGCTGTTTTTT.

The chain recombines TRBV5-1 with TRBJ2-1, with TRBD2 matching over 13 bases. This CDR3 region has 13 residues. Germline-derived CDR1 and CDR2 are SGHRS and YFSETQ. Trimming at V came to 7 bases and at J to 8 bases, leaving 3 bases not matched to a gene. The CDR3 region is CASLLAGGHEQFF. The DNA for the CDR3 is TGCGCCAGCTTACTAGCGGGGGGGCATGAGCAGTTCTTC.

This clonotype was observed many times. The V gene is TRBV10-2, the J gene TRBJ1-3, with 7 bases that match TRBD1. The J segment lost 2 bases and the V segment lost 7 bases, leaving 8 bases of the junction unmatched. Germline assignment: CDR1 WSHSY and CDR2 SAAADI. The CDR3 runs 15 residues. The CDR3 loop reads CASNNNRGTGNTIYF. The DNA of the CDR3 is TGCGCCAGCAACAACAACAGGGGAACTGGAAACACCATATATTTT.

The V call is TRBV6-2 or TRBV6-3, the J call TRBJ1-5; TRBD1 matches at 11 bases. The V and J ends lost 5 bases and 3 bases, in that order; junction bases with no gene match: 9. This CDR3 region has 17 residues. From germline, CDR1 is MNHEY and CDR2 SVGEGT. The CDR3 DNA follows: TGTGCCAGCAGTACGGGACAGGGGGTCTGGGACAATCAGCCCCAGCATTTT. It codes for CASSTGQGVWDNQPQHF.

This clonotype was detected many times. The chain recombines TRBV4-1 with TRBJ2-4, with TRBD1 matching over 8 bases. The CDR3 consists of 17 residues. The V and J ends lost 0 bases and 1 base, in that order; junction bases with no gene match: 5. CDR1 MGHRA and CDR2 YSYEKL come from the germline V gene. CDR3 region: CASSQEAGGFAKNIQYF. The CDR3 DNA follows: TGCGCCAGCAGCCAAGAGGCAGGGGGCTTCGCCAAAAACATTCAGTACTTC.

The chain is built from TRBV5-1 and TRBJ1-5; 7 bases align to TRBD1. Germline V gene data show CDR1 as SGHRS and CDR2 as YFSETQ. The CDR3 covers 15 residues. V gave up 3 bases and J gave up 2 bases; unmatched junction bases: 5. As DNA, the CDR3 is TGCGCCAGCAGCTCCGGACAGGCGGGCAATCAGCCCCAGCATTTT. Protein product: CASSSGQAGNQPQHF. Using reference TRBV5-1 and TRBJ1-5 for the parts outside the CDR3, the full variable domain is KAGVTQTPRYLIKTRGQQVTLSCSPISGHRSVSWYQQTPGQGLQFLFEYFSETQRNKGNFPGRFSGRQFSNSRSEMNVSTLELGDSALYLCASSSGQAGNQPQHFGDGTRLSIL.

This clonotype was observed at least ten times. The chain's CDR3 is CASSLDQTATYEQYF. The CDR3 nucleotides read TGTGCCAGCAGCTTAGACCAGACGGCGACCTACGAGCAGTACTTC. The V call is TRBV7-8, the J call TRBJ2-7, with D uncertain. CDR1 SGHVS and CDR2 FQNEAQ come from the germline V gene. Between the trimmed V and J ends, which lost 1 base and 2 bases, there was a span of 12 bases. The CDR3 is 15 residues long.